A few counts support the clone carrying this T cell receptor beta chain. The data were obtained in a study of regulatory T cells in long-lasting Graves disease. Time point indicated: newly diagnosed GD, antithyroid drugs for less than 3 months. Following extraction of RNA from PBMCs, that RNA was used to make the TCR library. For TCR beta, libraries came from iRepertoire HTBI primers and Arm-PCR of CDR3 regions. How the authors handled the data: Identification of gene segments yielded 60 or so TRBV and about 14 TRBJ across samples. Using its own MiXCR run on the multiplex PCR reads, TCRdb lists one record per CDR3 protein. V and J calls and clone size were set by TCRdb, not the authors. The sample lists some 350,000 distinct CDR3 sequences; around 16% were seen once. The same data also contributed to another study, on T cells in Graves' hyperthyroidism and ophthalmopathy. That investigation notes: The HTBI set primed first-round TCR CDR3 RT-PCR.

The receptor was derived from a woman aged 18-29 years with Graves disease. Sequences were derived from peripheral blood mononuclear cells (PBMCs), sampled at new diagnosis, from a patient treated with antithyroid drugs.

CDR3 amino acids: CSASKGGYPYEQYF. For the CDR3, the DNA is TGCAGTGCCAGCAAGGGGGGCTATCCCTACGAGCAGTACTTC. The V and J genes are TRBV20-1 and TRBJ2-7, with D perhaps matching TRBD1 or TRBD2 (6 bases each). The CDR3 is 14 residues long. Trimming removed 6 bases at V and 2 bases at J, with 17 bases between. CDR1 DFQATT and CDR2 SNEGSKA come from the germline V gene (reference sequence).